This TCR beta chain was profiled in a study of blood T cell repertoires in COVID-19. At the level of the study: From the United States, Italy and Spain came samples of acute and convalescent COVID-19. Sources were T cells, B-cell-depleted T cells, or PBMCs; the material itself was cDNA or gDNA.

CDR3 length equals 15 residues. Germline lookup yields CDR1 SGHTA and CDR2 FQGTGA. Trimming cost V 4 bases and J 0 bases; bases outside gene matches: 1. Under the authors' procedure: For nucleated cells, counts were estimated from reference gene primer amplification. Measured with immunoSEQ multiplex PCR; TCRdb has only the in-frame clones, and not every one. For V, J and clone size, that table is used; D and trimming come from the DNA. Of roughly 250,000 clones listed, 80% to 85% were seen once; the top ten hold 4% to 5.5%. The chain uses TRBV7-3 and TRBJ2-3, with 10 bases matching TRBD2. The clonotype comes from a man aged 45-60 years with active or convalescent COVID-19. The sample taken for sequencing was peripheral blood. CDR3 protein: CASSSSGGSTDTQYF. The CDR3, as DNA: TGTGCCAGCAGCTCTAGCGGGGGAAGCACAGATACGCAGTATTTT.